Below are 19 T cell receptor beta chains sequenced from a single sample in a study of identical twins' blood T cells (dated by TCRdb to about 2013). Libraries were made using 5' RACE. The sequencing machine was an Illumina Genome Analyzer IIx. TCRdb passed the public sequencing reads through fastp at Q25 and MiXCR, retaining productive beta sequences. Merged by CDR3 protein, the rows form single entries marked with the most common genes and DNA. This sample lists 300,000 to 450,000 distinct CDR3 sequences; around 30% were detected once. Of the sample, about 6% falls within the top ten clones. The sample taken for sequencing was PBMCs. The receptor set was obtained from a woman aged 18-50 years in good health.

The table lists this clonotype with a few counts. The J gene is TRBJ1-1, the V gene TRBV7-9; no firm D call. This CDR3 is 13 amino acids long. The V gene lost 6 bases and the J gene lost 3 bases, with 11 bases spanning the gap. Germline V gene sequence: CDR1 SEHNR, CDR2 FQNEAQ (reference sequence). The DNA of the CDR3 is TGTGCCAGCAGAAACCCCGAGCACACTGAAGCTTTCTTT. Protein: CASRNPEHTEAFF.

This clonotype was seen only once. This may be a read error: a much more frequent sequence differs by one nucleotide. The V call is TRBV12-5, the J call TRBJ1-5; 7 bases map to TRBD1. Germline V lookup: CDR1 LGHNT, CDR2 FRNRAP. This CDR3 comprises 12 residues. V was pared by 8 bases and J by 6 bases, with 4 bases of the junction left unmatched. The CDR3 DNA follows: TGTGCTAGTAAGGGGGCTTGTCAGCCCCAGCATTTT. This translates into CASKGACQPQHF.

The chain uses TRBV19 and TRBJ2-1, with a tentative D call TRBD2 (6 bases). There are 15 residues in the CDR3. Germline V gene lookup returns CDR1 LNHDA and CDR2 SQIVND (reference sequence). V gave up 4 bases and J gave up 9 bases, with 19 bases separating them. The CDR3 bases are TGTGCCAGTAGTAGTTACGGGGGATCATGGGGTGAGCAGTTCTTC. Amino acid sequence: CASSSYGGSWGEQFF. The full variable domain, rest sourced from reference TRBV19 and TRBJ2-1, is DGGITQSPKYLFRKEGQNVTLSCEQNLNHDAMYWYRQDPGQGLRLIYYSQIVNDFQKGDIAEGYSVSREKKESFPLTVTSAQKNPTAFYLCASSSYGGSWGEQFFGPGTRLTVL.

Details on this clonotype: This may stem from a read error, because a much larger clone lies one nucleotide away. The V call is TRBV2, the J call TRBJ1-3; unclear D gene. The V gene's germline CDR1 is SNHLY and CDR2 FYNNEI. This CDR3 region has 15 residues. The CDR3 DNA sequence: TGTGCCAGCAGCTCAGGCCCGGGCACTGGAAGCACCATATATTTT. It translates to CASSSGPGTGSTIYF.

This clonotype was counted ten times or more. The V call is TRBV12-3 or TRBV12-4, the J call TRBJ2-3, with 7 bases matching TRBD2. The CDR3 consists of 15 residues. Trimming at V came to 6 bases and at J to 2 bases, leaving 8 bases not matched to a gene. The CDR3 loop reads CASSDERDTTDTQYF. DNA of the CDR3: TGTGCCAGCAGCGATGAGCGGGATACCACAGATACGCAGTATTTT.

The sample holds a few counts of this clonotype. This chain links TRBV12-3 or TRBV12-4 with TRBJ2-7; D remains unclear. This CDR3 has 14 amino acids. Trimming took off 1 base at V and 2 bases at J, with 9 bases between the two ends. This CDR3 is CASSLVGKTYEQYF. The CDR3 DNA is TGTGCCAGCAGTTTAGTTGGAAAAACCTACGAGCAGTACTTC.

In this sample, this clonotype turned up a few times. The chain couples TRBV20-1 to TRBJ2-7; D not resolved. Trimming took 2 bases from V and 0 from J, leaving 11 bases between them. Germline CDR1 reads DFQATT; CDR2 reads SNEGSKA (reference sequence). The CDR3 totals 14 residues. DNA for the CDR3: TGCAGTGCTAGAAGGGCAGCTCTCTCCTACGAGCAGTACTTC. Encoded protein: CSARRAALSYEQYF.

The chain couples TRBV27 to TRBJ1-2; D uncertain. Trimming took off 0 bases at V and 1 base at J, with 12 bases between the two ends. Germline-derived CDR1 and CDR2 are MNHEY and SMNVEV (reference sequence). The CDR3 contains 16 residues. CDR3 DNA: TGTGCCAGCAGTTTATCGCCAGGACCACGTAACTATGGCTACACCTTC. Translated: CASSLSPGPRNYGYTF.

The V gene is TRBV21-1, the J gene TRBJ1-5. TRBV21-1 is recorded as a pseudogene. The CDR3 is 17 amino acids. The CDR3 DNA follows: TGTGCCAGCAGCAACGACAACAAGTTTTATAGCAATCAGCCCCAGCATTTT. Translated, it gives CASSNDNKFYSNQPQHF.

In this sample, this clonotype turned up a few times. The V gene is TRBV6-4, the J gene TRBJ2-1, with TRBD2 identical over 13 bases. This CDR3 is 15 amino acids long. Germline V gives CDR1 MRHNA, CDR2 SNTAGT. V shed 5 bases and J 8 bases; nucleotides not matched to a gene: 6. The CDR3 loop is CASSRTSGSTDEQFF. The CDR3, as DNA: TGTGCCAGCAGTCGGACTAGCGGGAGTACCGATGAGCAGTTCTTC.

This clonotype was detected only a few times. The CDR3, as DNA: TGCGCCAGCAGTGAGTTTGGGGGCCCCAACACTGAAGCTTTCTTT. Protein product: CASSEFGGPNTEAFF. This chain connects TRBV10-1 to TRBJ1-1, with TRBD1 as a possible D gene (6 bases). Germline lookup yields CDR1 WNHNN and CDR2 SYGVQD (reference sequence). V dropped 1 base and J dropped 2 bases, with 11 bases sitting between them. The CDR3 contains 15 residues.

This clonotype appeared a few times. CDR3 bases: TGCGCCAGCAGCGGCGACGGCAGGGTCGGGAACATTCAGTACTTC. It codes for CASSGDGRVGNIQYF. The rearrangement links TRBV5-1 to TRBJ2-4, with D perhaps TRBD1 (5 bases). The length of the CDR3 is 15 residues. Per the germline V gene, CDR1 is SGHRS and CDR2 is YFSETQ. V was shortened by 4 bases and J by 7 bases, with 18 bases between the two germline ends.

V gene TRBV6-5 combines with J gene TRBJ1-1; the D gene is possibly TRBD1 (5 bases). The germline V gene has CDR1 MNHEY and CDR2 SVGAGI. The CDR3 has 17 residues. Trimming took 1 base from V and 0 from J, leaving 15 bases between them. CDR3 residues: CASSYLQGVRLNTEAFF. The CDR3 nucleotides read TGTGCCAGCAGTTACTTGCAGGGTGTTCGCTTGAACACTGAAGCTTTCTTT.

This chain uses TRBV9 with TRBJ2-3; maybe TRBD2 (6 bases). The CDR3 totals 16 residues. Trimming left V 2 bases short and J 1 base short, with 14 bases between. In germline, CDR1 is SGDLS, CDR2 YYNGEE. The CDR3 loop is CASSVRTSPGTDTQYF. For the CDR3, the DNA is TGTGCCAGCAGCGTCCGTACTAGCCCGGGCACAGATACGCAGTATTTT.

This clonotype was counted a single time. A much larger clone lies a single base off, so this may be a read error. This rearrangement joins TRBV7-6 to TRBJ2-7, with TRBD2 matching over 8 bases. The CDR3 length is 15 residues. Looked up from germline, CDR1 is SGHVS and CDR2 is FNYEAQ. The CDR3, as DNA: TGTGCCAGCAGCTTAGAGGTCGGACTAGCCTACGAGCAGTGCTTC. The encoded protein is CASSLEVGLAYEQCF.

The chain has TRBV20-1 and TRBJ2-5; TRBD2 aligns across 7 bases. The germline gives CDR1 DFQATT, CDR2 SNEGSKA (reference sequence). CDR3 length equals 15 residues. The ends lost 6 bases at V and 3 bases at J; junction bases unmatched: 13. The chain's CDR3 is CSAPNRAGTKETQYF. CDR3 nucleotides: TGCAGTGCACCCAACCGAGCCGGGACTAAAGAGACCCAGTACTTC.

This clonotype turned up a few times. The CDR3 bases are TGTGCCAGCAGTATACTAGCGGCTTACAATGAGCAGTTCTTC. Encoded protein: CASSILAAYNEQFF. The chain combines TRBV6-2 or TRBV6-3 with TRBJ2-1, with 8 nucleotides matching TRBD2. Germline V gene sequence: CDR1 MNHEY, CDR2 SVGEGT. The CDR3 runs to 14 residues. After removal of 5 bases from V and 4 bases from J, the junction contained 4 bases not matched to a gene.

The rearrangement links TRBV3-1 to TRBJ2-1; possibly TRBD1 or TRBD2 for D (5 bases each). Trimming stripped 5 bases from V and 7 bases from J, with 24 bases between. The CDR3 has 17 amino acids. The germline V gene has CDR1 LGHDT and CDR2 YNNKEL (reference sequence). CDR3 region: CASSLSGSGMGVNEQFF. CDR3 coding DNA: TGTGCCAGCAGCTTAAGTGGATCCGGTATGGGGGTGAATGAGCAGTTCTTC.

CDR3 loop: CASSPHAGELFF. The CDR3 bases are TGTGCCAGCTCCCCCCACGCCGGGGAGCTGTTTTTT. V gene TRBV27 combines with J gene TRBJ2-2; no firm D call. Trimming pared 8 bases from V and 6 bases from J, leaving 10 bases between. The CDR3 sequence is 12 residues long. Germline loops: CDR1 MNHEY, CDR2 SMNVEV (reference sequence).